This T cell receptor (beta chain) originates from a study of shared clonotypes between healthy human individuals. This CDR3 comprises 12 residues. V dropped 6 bases and J dropped 6 bases, with 9 bases sitting between them. CDR1 and CDR2 (germline): SGDLS, YYNGEE. Assay used: immunoSEQ multiplex PCR; TCRdb lists only in-frame clones, some missing. The table has 900,000 to 1,200,000 clones, more than 75% seen once. V gene TRBV9 combines with J gene TRBJ2-2; D remains ambiguous. This clonotype was sampled from a young man in good health. Some clones in this sample may be carry-over from other donors' samples. The sequencing input was memory CD4+ T cells from PBMCs. The subset is: CD45RA-negative fraction. DNA for the CDR3: TGTGCCAGCAACCGGCGTGCCGGGGAGCTGTTTTTT. It specifies CASNRRAGELFF.